Listed below are T cell receptor beta chains from one sample, sequenced in a study of regulatory T cells in long-lasting Graves disease. TCRdb reprocessed the multiplex PCR reads via MiXCR and lists one record per CDR3 protein. Among some 560,000 distinct CDR3 sequences listed, more than 15% were seen once. In addition, the sample was reused for a study of T cells in Graves' hyperthyroidism and ophthalmopathy.

The input for sequencing was peripheral blood mononuclear cells (PBMCs), taken at new diagnosis, from a patient treated with antithyroid drugs. The receptor set was obtained from a woman aged 40-60 years with Graves disease. The CDR3 runs from the conserved cysteine through the conserved F or W. Each record gives: D gene, J gene, V gene, clone size, CDR3 protein, CDR3 DNA. D genes are given only for firm matches. A row's size may be missing; if present it is once, few, many or a size class.

d_call: .; j_call: TRBJ2-7; v_call: TRBV18; clone_size: many; cdr3_aa: CASSPGASERYEQYF; cdr3_nt: TGTGCCAGCTCACCAGGGGCTAGCGAGAGGTACGAGCAGTACTTC
d_call: TRBD2; j_call: TRBJ2-5; v_call: TRBV5-1; clone_size: few; cdr3_aa: CASNPGTSGGQETQYF; cdr3_nt: TGCGCCAGCAACCCCGGGACTAGCGGGGGCCAAGAGACCCAGTACTTC
d_call: TRBD1; j_call: TRBJ2-5; v_call: TRBV11-3; clone_size: .; cdr3_aa: CASSSPFKGQGKTQYF; cdr3_nt: TGTGCCAGCAGCTCCCCGTTTAAGGGACAGGGAAAGACCCAGTACTTC
d_call: .; j_call: TRBJ1-1; v_call: TRBV5-5; clone_size: .; cdr3_aa: CASSLEPYTEAFF; cdr3_nt: TGTGCCAGCAGCTTGGAACCGTACACTGAAGCTTTCTTT
d_call: .; j_call: TRBJ2-7; v_call: TRBV12-3/TRBV12-4; clone_size: many; cdr3_aa: CASSLKVEPSYEQYF; cdr3_nt: TGTGCCAGCAGTTTAAAGGTAGAGCCCTCCTACGAGCAGTACTTC
d_call: .; j_call: TRBJ2-5; v_call: TRBV5-1; clone_size: few; cdr3_aa: CASSPLPSVQETQYF; cdr3_nt: TGCGCCAGCAGCCCCCTTCCTAGCGTCCAAGAGACCCAGTACTTC
d_call: .; j_call: TRBJ1-2; v_call: TRBV5-1; clone_size: many; cdr3_aa: CASSSGVSSYTF; cdr3_nt: TGCGCCAGCAGCTCCGGGGTCAGTAGCTACACCTTC
d_call: .; j_call: TRBJ2-7; v_call: TRBV3-1; clone_size: few; cdr3_aa: CASSQDWAQGDEQYF; cdr3_nt: TGTGCCAGCAGCCAAGATTGGGCTCAGGGCGACGAGCAGTACTTC
d_call: .; j_call: TRBJ2-5; v_call: TRBV3-1; clone_size: many; cdr3_aa: CASSQVQGLDELTQYF; cdr3_nt: TGTGCCAGCAGCCAAGTGCAGGGGCTAGACGAGCTGACCCAGTACTTC
d_call: .; j_call: TRBJ2-7; v_call: TRBV10-1; clone_size: few; cdr3_aa: CASSPPYRDEQYF; cdr3_nt: TGCGCCAGCAGCCCGCCCTACAGGGACGAGCAGTACTTC
d_call: .; j_call: TRBJ2-3; v_call: TRBV6-2/TRBV6-3; clone_size: .; cdr3_aa: CASSPSGVKTDTQYF; cdr3_nt: TGTGCCAGCAGCCCCTCAGGGGTGAAGACAGATACGCAGTATTTT
d_call: .; j_call: TRBJ2-7; v_call: TRBV6-1; clone_size: many; cdr3_aa: CASRDSYYEQYF; cdr3_nt: TGTGCCAGCAGGGACTCCTACTACGAGCAGTACTTC
d_call: .; j_call: TRBJ1-1; v_call: TRBV6-1; clone_size: many; cdr3_aa: CASSEGSGRGTEAFF; cdr3_nt: TGTGCCAGCAGCGAGGGAAGCGGCAGGGGCACTGAAGCTTTCTTT